This record covers a single T cell receptor beta chain. What it recognizes is unknown. This record comes from a study of response to subunit inactivated influenza vaccine. The study, taken as a whole, reports: Each seasonal flu vaccination may recruit only limited new T cells, authors suggested.

CDR1 is MNHEY and CDR2 is SMNVEV in the germline V gene (reference sequence). The trim removed 5 bases at V and 4 bases at J, leaving 8 bases unmatched. The CDR3 has 15 residues. TCRdb reprocessed the RT-PCR reads via MiXCR and lists one record per CDR3 protein. The table shows some 520,000 distinct CDR3 sequences, with approximately 16% occurring only once. The sample consisted of CD4+ T cells sorted from PBMCs, taken about 23 months after vaccination. The receptor was derived from a man in his fifties or sixties who received an inactivated influenza vaccine. V usage is TRBV27 and J usage is TRBJ1-5, with TRBD1 matching 7 bases. Written as DNA, the CDR3 is TGTGCCAGCAGTGTCGACAGGGAGAGGAATCAGCCCCAGCATTTT. Translated, it gives CASSVDRERNQPQHF.